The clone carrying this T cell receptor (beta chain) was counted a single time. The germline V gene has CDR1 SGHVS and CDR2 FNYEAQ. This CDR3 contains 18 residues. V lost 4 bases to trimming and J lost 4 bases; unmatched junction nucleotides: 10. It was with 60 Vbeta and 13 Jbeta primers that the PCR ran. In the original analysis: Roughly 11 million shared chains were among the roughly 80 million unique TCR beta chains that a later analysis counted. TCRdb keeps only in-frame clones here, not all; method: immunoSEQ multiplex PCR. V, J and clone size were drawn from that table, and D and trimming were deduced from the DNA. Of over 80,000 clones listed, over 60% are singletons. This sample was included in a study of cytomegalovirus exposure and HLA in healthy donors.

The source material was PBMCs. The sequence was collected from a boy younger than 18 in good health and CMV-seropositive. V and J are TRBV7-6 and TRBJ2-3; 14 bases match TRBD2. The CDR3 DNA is TGTGCCAGCAGCTCCGGGACTAGCGGGAGTTGGCCCCCAGATACGCAGTATTTT. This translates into CASSSGTSGSWPPDTQYF.